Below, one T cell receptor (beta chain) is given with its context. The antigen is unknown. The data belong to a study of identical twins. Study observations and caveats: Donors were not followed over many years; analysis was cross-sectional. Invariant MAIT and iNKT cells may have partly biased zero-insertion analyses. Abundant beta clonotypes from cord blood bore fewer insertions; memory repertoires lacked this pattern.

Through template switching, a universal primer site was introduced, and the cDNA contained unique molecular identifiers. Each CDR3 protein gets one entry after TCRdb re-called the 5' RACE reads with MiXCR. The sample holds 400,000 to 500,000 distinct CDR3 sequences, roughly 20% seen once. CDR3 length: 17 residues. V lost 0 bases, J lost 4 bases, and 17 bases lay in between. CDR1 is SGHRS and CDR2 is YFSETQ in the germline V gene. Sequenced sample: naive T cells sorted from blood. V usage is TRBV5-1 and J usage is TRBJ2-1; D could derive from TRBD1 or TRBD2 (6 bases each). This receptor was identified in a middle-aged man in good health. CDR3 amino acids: CASSLAGLRDTYNEQFF. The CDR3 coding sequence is TGCGCCAGCAGCTTGGCGGGACTCCGGGACACTTACAATGAGCAGTTCTTC.